Listed below are T cell receptor beta chains from one sample, sequenced in a study of T cells in Graves' hyperthyroidism and ophthalmopathy. One entry per CDR3 protein, called by TCRdb with MiXCR from the multiplex PCR reads. The table has 550,000 to 600,000 distinct CDR3 sequences, roughly 50% seen once. The sample was peripheral blood or thyroid tissue (not recorded which). Receptors were obtained from an adult woman with Graves' disease, either hyperthyroidism or ophthalmopathy (not recorded which). Both conserved end residues are part of each CDR3. Fields, in order: V gene, J gene, D gene, CDR3 protein. The D gene is left open where the match is weak.

>TRBV5-1|TRBJ1-2|-
CASRNEGANYGYTF
>TRBV2|TRBJ2-6|TRBD1
CASLRDRESGANVLTF
>TRBV7-9|TRBJ1-1|-
CASSPAGQPENTEAFF
>TRBV7-3|TRBJ2-7|TRBD2
CASSLTSAGGALDEQYF
>TRBV7-9|TRBJ2-2|-
CANSSRTVDTGELFF
>TRBV20-1|TRBJ1-6|-
CSARVNRVYSPLHF
>TRBV3-1|TRBJ1-1|-
CASSQGEGEAFF
>TRBV7-2|TRBJ2-1|-
CASSPRGGQTNYEQFF
>TRBV7-2|TRBJ2-7|-
CASSLTGGESYEQYF
>TRBV10-3|TRBJ1-1|TRBD1
CATLDRVGTEAFF
>TRBV25-1|TRBJ1-4|-
CASSEFHSENEKLFF
>TRBV20-1|TRBJ2-7|-
CSASRTAGYEQYF
>TRBV7-6|TRBJ1-1|-
CASSSNTNTEAFF
>TRBV6-5|TRBJ2-5|-
CASSPRGGRKETQYF
>TRBV15|TRBJ1-2|TRBD1
CATSRRTTGDNYGYTF
>TRBV4-1|TRBJ1-1|-
CASSQGTQMVPAEAFF
>TRBV29-1|TRBJ2-5|-
CSVEGGLGTQYF